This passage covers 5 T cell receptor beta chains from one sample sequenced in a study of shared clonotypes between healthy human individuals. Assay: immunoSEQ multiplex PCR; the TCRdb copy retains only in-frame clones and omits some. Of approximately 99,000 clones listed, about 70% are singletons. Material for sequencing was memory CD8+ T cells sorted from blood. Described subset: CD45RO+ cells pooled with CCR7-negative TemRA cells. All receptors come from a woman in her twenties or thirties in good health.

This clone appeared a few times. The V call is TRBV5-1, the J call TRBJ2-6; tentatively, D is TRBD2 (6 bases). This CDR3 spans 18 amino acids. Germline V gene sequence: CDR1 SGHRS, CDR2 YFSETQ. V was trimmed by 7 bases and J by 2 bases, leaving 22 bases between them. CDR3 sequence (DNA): TGCGCCAGCTCCCCAATGCCCGGGGGTCCCACTGGGGCCAACGTCCTGACTTTC. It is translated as CASSPMPGGPTGANVLTF.

CDR3: CASSLVRGAYEQYF. For the CDR3, the DNA is TGTGCCAGCAGCTTGGTTCGGGGGGCCTACGAGCAGTACTTC. The rearrangement joins TRBV5-4 to TRBJ2-7; 7 bases align to TRBD2. The CDR3 has 14 residues. Germline assignment: CDR1 SGHNT and CDR2 YYREEE (reference sequence). Unmatched junction bases numbered 2, after V lost 0 bases and J lost 2 bases.

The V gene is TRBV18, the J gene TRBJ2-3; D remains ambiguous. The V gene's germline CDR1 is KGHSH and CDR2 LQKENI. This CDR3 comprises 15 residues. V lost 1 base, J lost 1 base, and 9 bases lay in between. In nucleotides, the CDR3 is TGTGCCAGCTCACCACGTTGGGCACGCACAGATACGCAGTATTTT. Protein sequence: CASSPRWARTDTQYF.

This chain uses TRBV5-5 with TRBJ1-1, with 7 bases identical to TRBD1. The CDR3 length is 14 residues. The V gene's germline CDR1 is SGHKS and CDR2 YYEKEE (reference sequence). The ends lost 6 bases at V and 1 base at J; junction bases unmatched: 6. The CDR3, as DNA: TGTGCCAGCAACCCCGGGACAGCGAACACTGAAGCTTTCTTT. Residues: CASNPGTANTEAFF.

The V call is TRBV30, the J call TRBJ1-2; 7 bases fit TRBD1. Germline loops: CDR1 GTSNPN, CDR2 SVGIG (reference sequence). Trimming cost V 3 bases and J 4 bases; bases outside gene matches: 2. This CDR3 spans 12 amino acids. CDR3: CAWRQGTYGYTF. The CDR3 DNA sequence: TGTGCCTGGAGACAGGGGACCTATGGCTACACCTTC.